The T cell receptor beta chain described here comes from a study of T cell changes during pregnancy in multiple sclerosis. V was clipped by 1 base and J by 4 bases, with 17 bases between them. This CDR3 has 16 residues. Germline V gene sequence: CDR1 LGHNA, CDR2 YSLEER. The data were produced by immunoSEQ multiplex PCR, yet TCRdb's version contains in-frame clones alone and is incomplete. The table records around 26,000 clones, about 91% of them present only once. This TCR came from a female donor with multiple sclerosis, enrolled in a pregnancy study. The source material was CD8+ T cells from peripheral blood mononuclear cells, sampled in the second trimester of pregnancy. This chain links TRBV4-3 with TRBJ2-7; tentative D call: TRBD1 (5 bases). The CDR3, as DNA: TGCGCCAGCAGCCAAGGATGGGGCGTAGCAGAGTACGAGCAGTACTTC. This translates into CASSQGWGVAEYEQYF.